These 26 T cell receptor beta chains originate from one sample sequenced in a study of T cell responses to AZD1222 COVID-19 vaccine. Produced via immunoSEQ multiplex PCR; TCRdb's table is partial and in-frame only. In the table there are approximately 110,000 clones, about nine tenths of which are singletons. The material sequenced was peripheral blood, taken on day 0 of AZD1222 vaccination. The receptor source for this set is an adult in good health.

This chain joins TRBV4-3 and TRBJ2-5, with D tentatively TRBD1 (6 bases). CDR3 length: 12 residues. Trimming took 0 bases from V and 11 from J, leaving 10 bases between them. Germline V gene sequence: CDR1 LGHNA, CDR2 YSLEER. The CDR3 coding sequence is TGCGCCAGCAGCCAAGATTTCGGGACACAGTACTTC. Encoded protein: CASSQDFGTQYF.

V and J are TRBV2 and TRBJ2-5; D is ambiguous. CDR3 length: 11 amino acids. V was clipped by 3 bases and J by 5 bases, with 4 bases between them. Germline lookup yields CDR1 SNHLY and CDR2 FYNNEI. CDR3 region: CASSDWETQYF. CDR3 coding DNA: TGTGCCAGCAGTGATTGGGAGACCCAGTACTTC.

This chain uses TRBV4-2 with TRBJ2-5; TRBD1 is a possible D gene (6 bases). The CDR3 extends over 15 amino acids. Germline loops: CDR1 LGHNA, CDR2 YNFKEQ. Trimming removed 4 bases at V and 2 bases at J, with 14 bases between. The CDR3 reads CASSRQSGQQETQYF. The DNA for the CDR3 is TGTGCCAGCAGCCGACAGAGCGGACAGCAAGAGACCCAGTACTTC.

The chain joins TRBV28 to TRBJ1-2; 8 positions match TRBD1. The CDR3 spans 13 residues. Germline V gene data show CDR1 as MDHEN and CDR2 as SYDVKM. V gave up 6 bases and J gave up 7 bases; unmatched junction bases: 7. The CDR3 bases are TGTGCCAGCAGGGGCGGACAGGGTACTGGCTACACCTTC. Translated: CASRGGQGTGYTF.

The count of this clone is one. The gene calls are TRBV4-1 and TRBJ2-7; D assignment may be TRBD1 or TRBD2 (5 bases each). Trimming cost V 5 bases and J 2 bases, with 16 bases left between them. The CDR3 covers 15 residues. The germline gives CDR1 MGHRA, CDR2 YSYEKL. The CDR3 DNA reads as TGCGCCAGCAGCTCACCGGGACGGAACACCTACGAGCAGTACTTC. The encoded protein is CASSSPGRNTYEQYF.

A single count supports this clone. The chain employs TRBV7-9 and TRBJ2-7, with D possibly being TRBD2 (5 bases). This CDR3 comprises 14 residues. The germline V gene has CDR1 SEHNR and CDR2 FQNEAQ (reference sequence). V was pared by 7 bases and J by 6 bases, with 19 bases between. The CDR3 bases are TGTGCCAGCACCCTTAGAGACTACCCGGTCGAGCAGTACTTC. Translated, it gives CASTLRDYPVEQYF.

The rearrangement uses TRBV19 and TRBJ2-1; D unresolved. The V gene lost 5 bases and the J gene lost 3 bases, with 14 bases spanning the gap. Germline V gene lookup returns CDR1 LNHDA and CDR2 SQIVND (reference sequence). CDR3 length: 15 residues. Here the CDR3 DNA reads TGTGCCAGTAGTTTAAGCTGGCAGATCTACAATGAGCAGTTCTTC. This codes for CASSLSWQIYNEQFF.

This clone has just one count. The chain uses TRBV5-1 and TRBJ1-5, with no clear D. The V end lost 1 base, the J end lost 8 bases, and 10 bases lay between the germline ends. CDR1 and CDR2 (germline): SGHRS, YFSETQ. CDR3 size: 13 residues. CDR3 DNA: TGCGCCAGCAGCTTGTCTTGGTCCGAGCCCCAGCATTTT. Its protein is CASSLSWSEPQHF.

J is TRBJ2-3 and V is TRBV6-5; D remains ambiguous. The CDR3 has 12 amino acids. Trimming left V 6 bases short and J 6 bases short, with 10 bases between. Germline V gives CDR1 MNHEY, CDR2 SVGAGI. CDR3 loop: CASRPTTDTQYF. In DNA form, the CDR3 reads TGTGCCAGCAGACCCACTACGGATACGCAGTATTTT.

The gene calls are TRBV27 and TRBJ1-2; D is undetermined. Trimming removed 5 bases from V and 8 bases from J, with 21 bases in between. CDR3 length equals 15 residues. Germline V gene data show CDR1 as MNHEY and CDR2 as SMNVEV (reference sequence). CDR3 in amino acids: CASSITGGLAIGYTF. The DNA for the CDR3 is TGTGCCAGCAGTATAACGGGTGGATTGGCTATAGGCTACACCTTC.

The J gene is TRBJ1-5, the V gene TRBV30; D possibly corresponds to TRBD1 (5 bases). Trimming shortened V by 1 base and J by 1 base, and 5 bases separated the two germline ends. There are 13 residues in the CDR3. The germline CDR1 and CDR2 sequences are GTSNPN and SVGIG (reference sequence). This CDR3 reads CAWSGGSNQPQHF. The CDR3 DNA sequence: TGTGCCTGGAGTGGGGGGAGCAATCAGCCCCAGCATTTT.

The chain recombines TRBV19 with TRBJ2-1; D remains unclear. The CDR3 is 13 residues long. The V end lost 8 bases, the J end lost 0 bases, and 8 bases lay between the germline ends. Germline CDR1 is LNHDA and CDR2 is SQIVND (reference sequence). In DNA form, the CDR3 reads TGTGCCAGTGGCTTGGTCTCCTACAATGAGCAGTTCTTC. Translating it yields CASGLVSYNEQFF.

The rearrangement joins TRBV19 to TRBJ1-5, with D maybe TRBD1 (5 bases). The V gene's germline CDR1 is LNHDA and CDR2 SQIVND (reference sequence). Deletions cut 1 base from V and 7 bases from J, with 11 bases between. The CDR3 is 14 amino acids. The CDR3 loop is CASSIAWRGQPQHF. CDR3 DNA: TGTGCCAGTAGTATAGCCTGGAGGGGACAGCCCCAGCATTTT.

V is TRBV30 and J is TRBJ2-7; either TRBD1 or TRBD2 may supply D (6 bases each). The CDR3 is made up of 13 amino acids. V gave up 5 bases and J gave up 5 bases, with 16 bases separating them. The V gene's germline CDR1 is GTSNPN and CDR2 SVGIG (reference sequence). In DNA form, the CDR3 reads TGTGCCTGGGGGAGAGGGGGGCTTAACGAGCAGTACTTC. This translates into CAWGRGGLNEQYF.

V gene TRBV2 combines with J gene TRBJ2-2; TRBD2 matches at 7 bases. CDR1 and CDR2 from the germline V gene are SNHLY and FYNNEI. The ends lost 6 bases at V and 4 bases at J; junction bases unmatched: 5. The CDR3 spans 14 residues. Here the CDR3 reads CASRPSGSTGELFF. DNA of the CDR3: TGTGCCAGCAGACCTAGCGGATCCACCGGGGAGCTGTTTTTT.

This clone was counted once. The chain links TRBV24-1 to TRBJ1-3; TRBD1 matches at 8 bases. Germline loops: CDR1 KGHDR, CDR2 SFDVKD. This CDR3 spans 17 amino acids. Unmatched junction bases numbered 11, after V lost 4 bases and J lost 4 bases. The CDR3 here is CATSDTYRTGFGNTIYF. CDR3 in DNA: TGTGCCACCAGTGACACCTATCGGACAGGGTTCGGAAACACCATATATTTT.

J is TRBJ2-7 and V is TRBV6-2 or TRBV6-3; D gene ambiguous. The ends were cut back, 3 bases at V and 5 bases at J, with 8 bases in the middle. Germline V gives CDR1 MNHEY, CDR2 SVGEGT. The CDR3 covers 12 residues. CDR3 protein: CASSYSQNEQYF. In nucleotides, the CDR3 is TGTGCCAGCAGTTATTCCCAAAACGAGCAGTACTTC.

This clone has a handful of counts. This chain links TRBV5-1 with TRBJ2-1; D is possibly TRBD2 (5 bases). Looked up from germline, CDR1 is SGHRS and CDR2 is YFSETQ. CDR3 length equals 15 residues. The V and J ends lost 0 bases and 6 bases respectively, with 13 bases between them. CDR3 protein: CASSLALAGGNEQFF. DNA for the CDR3: TGCGCCAGCAGCTTGGCCCTAGCCGGCGGCAATGAGCAGTTCTTC.

Only one count was recorded for this clone. The chain recombines TRBV3-1 (or the pseudogene TRBV3-2) with TRBJ1-2; the D gene is possibly TRBD1 (6 bases). V was trimmed by 4 bases and J by 3 bases, leaving 18 bases between them. Germline V gene lookup returns CDR1 LGHDT and CDR2 YNNKEL (reference sequence). There are 16 residues in the CDR3. The CDR3: CASSRDRRASYYGYTF. The CDR3 bases are TGTGCCAGCAGCCGTGACAGGAGGGCTTCTTACTATGGCTACACCTTC.

The CDR3 sequence: CSARGTRGYTF. The CDR3 DNA sequence: TGCAGTGCTAGGGGGACTCGCGGCTACACCTTC. This rearrangement joins TRBV20-1 to TRBJ1-2; maybe TRBD1 (5 bases). The CDR3 totals 11 residues. The ends were cut back, 3 bases at V and 8 bases at J, with 10 bases in the middle. Germline V gives CDR1 DFQATT, CDR2 SNEGSKA (reference sequence).

The chain uses TRBV4-2 and TRBJ1-4, with TRBD1 as a possible D gene (6 bases). Germline CDR1 is LGHNA and CDR2 is YNFKEQ. This CDR3 spans 16 amino acids. V shed 0 bases and J shed 8 bases, with 16 bases lying between them. The CDR3 DNA follows: TGTGCCAGCAGCCAAGATCTGAGGGGGTCGGGAGAAAAACTGTTTTTT. Encoded protein: CASSQDLRGSGEKLFF.

The CDR3 sequence is CASRFDYTNSPLHF. The CDR3 nucleotides are TGTGCCAGCAGATTTGATTACACGAATTCACCCCTCCACTTT. This sequence joins TRBV5-5 and TRBJ1-6; no clear D gene. The CDR3 runs 14 residues. V was pared by 5 bases and J by 7 bases, with 13 bases between. CDR1 is SGHKS and CDR2 is YYEKEE in the germline V gene (reference sequence).

This clone was picked up one time. This sequence joins TRBV27 and TRBJ1-1, with D uncertain. The germline V and J ends were trimmed by 2 bases and 0 bases, with 10 bases remaining between them. The CDR3 runs to 15 residues. CDR1 is MNHEY, CDR2 SMNVEV, per germline (reference sequence). CDR3 sequence reads: CASSLSGSVNTEAFF. The CDR3 DNA is TGTGCCAGCAGTTTAAGTGGGTCCGTGAACACTGAAGCTTTCTTT.

V is TRBV6-5 and J is TRBJ2-7, with D uncertain. The ends were cut back, 8 bases at V and 2 bases at J, with 16 bases in the middle. This CDR3 spans 14 amino acids. Germline V gives CDR1 MNHEY, CDR2 SVGAGI. CDR3 protein: CASSRQSLAYEQYF. CDR3 bases: TGTGCCAGCTCCCGGCAGAGCCTCGCCTACGAGCAGTACTTC.

This clone was observed a handful of times. The chain has TRBV3-1 (or the pseudogene TRBV3-2) and TRBJ1-5; possibly TRBD1 for D (5 bases). The CDR3 extends over 15 amino acids. Between the trimmed V and J ends, which lost 0 bases and 3 bases, there was a span of 9 bases. Germline V gene lookup returns CDR1 LGHDT and CDR2 YNNKEL (reference sequence). The CDR3 DNA sequence: TGTGCCAGCAGCCAAGATGCAGGGTTCAATCAGCCCCAGCATTTT. The encoded protein is CASSQDAGFNQPQHF.

The chain uses TRBV12-3 or TRBV12-4 and TRBJ1-1; TRBD1 might be the D (6 bases). This CDR3 spans 11 amino acids. V shed 6 bases and J shed 8 bases, with 10 bases lying between them. CDR3 nucleotide sequence: TGTGCCAGCAGAGCTACAGGGGAAGCTTTCTTT. Translation: CASRATGEAFF.